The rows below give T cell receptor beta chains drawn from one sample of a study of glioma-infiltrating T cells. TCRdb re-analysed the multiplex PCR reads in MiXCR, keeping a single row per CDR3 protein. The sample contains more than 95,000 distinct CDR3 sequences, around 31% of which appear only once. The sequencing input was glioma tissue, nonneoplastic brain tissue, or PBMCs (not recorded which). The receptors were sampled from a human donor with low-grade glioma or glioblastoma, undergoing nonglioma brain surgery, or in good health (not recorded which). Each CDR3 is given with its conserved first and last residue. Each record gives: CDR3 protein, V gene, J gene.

CDR3aa: CASSQTYNEQFF; v_gene: TRBV3-1; j_gene: TRBJ2-1
CDR3aa: CASSLAPLGTQYF; v_gene: TRBV5-4; j_gene: TRBJ2-5
CDR3aa: CASFQGSENSPLHF; v_gene: TRBV28; j_gene: TRBJ1-6
CDR3aa: CASHGGIFSNEQFF; v_gene: TRBV12-3/TRBV12-4; j_gene: TRBJ2-1
CDR3aa: CASSSILAGGPRDTQYF; v_gene: TRBV7-8; j_gene: TRBJ2-3
CDR3aa: CASKSSGNYGYTF; v_gene: TRBV6-1; j_gene: TRBJ1-2
CDR3aa: CASSISWTARGGYGYTF; v_gene: TRBV6-1; j_gene: TRBJ1-2
CDR3aa: CSVEDGGQSTDTQYF; v_gene: TRBV29-1; j_gene: TRBJ2-3
CDR3aa: CAISELESYGYTF; v_gene: TRBV10-3; j_gene: TRBJ1-2
CDR3aa: CASSYWSSSLEQFF; v_gene: TRBV6-2/TRBV6-3; j_gene: TRBJ2-1
CDR3aa: CASSYVAGGPNQETQYF; v_gene: TRBV6-6; j_gene: TRBJ2-5
CDR3aa: CASSQDADNIQYF; v_gene: TRBV4-1; j_gene: TRBJ2-4
CDR3aa: CASSQRTGDNQPQHF; v_gene: TRBV7-9; j_gene: TRBJ1-5
CDR3aa: CASSQVQGASGETQYF; v_gene: TRBV4-1; j_gene: TRBJ2-5
CDR3aa: CASSYRGTGEQYF; v_gene: TRBV28; j_gene: TRBJ2-7
CDR3aa: CASSLGAGNINEQFF; v_gene: TRBV12-3/TRBV12-4; j_gene: TRBJ2-1
CDR3aa: CASSYDDRLNTEAFF; v_gene: TRBV5-4; j_gene: TRBJ1-1
CDR3aa: CAISLLMRADTQYF; v_gene: TRBV7-2; j_gene: TRBJ2-3
CDR3aa: CASTPQGYNEQFF; v_gene: TRBV6-1; j_gene: TRBJ2-1
CDR3aa: CASSLPPGVGSDTEAFF; v_gene: TRBV27; j_gene: TRBJ1-1
CDR3aa: CASSLAWAVDETQYF; v_gene: TRBV7-2; j_gene: TRBJ2-5
CDR3aa: CSAPGQGYGYTF; v_gene: TRBV20-1; j_gene: TRBJ1-2
CDR3aa: CASIQLGTGGGTEAFF; v_gene: TRBV6-1; j_gene: TRBJ1-1
CDR3aa: CASSPRTGATKNIQYF; v_gene: TRBV2; j_gene: TRBJ2-4
CDR3aa: CASTFGQGGSETQYF; v_gene: TRBV2; j_gene: TRBJ2-5
CDR3aa: CSVRGAETQYF; v_gene: TRBV29-1; j_gene: TRBJ2-5
CDR3aa: CASSVSGTPPQHF; v_gene: TRBV6-1; j_gene: TRBJ1-5
CDR3aa: CASTTRDCEAFF; v_gene: TRBV6-5; j_gene: TRBJ1-1
CDR3aa: CASSLEGAFNEQFF; v_gene: TRBV7-9; j_gene: TRBJ2-1
CDR3aa: CASSSIAGANNEQFF; v_gene: TRBV7-9; j_gene: TRBJ2-1
CDR3aa: CASSLALEARGSPLHF; v_gene: TRBV7-2; j_gene: TRBJ1-6
CDR3aa: CASSDEGQGTYNEKFF; v_gene: TRBV6-1; j_gene: TRBJ2-1
CDR3aa: CATSRQRGGSTDTQYF; v_gene: TRBV15; j_gene: TRBJ2-3
CDR3aa: CASGQGGGGSPLHF; v_gene: TRBV6-1; j_gene: TRBJ1-6
CDR3aa: CASSPDGDSTEAFF; v_gene: TRBV18; j_gene: TRBJ1-1
CDR3aa: CASSPAGARDYEQYF; v_gene: TRBV7-9; j_gene: TRBJ2-7
CDR3aa: CSAQIPGQGAEQYF; v_gene: TRBV20-1; j_gene: TRBJ2-7
CDR3aa: CASSTTGAGTEAFF; v_gene: TRBV7-2; j_gene: TRBJ1-1
CDR3aa: CASSYDQRVGSSTDTQYF; v_gene: TRBV6-2/TRBV6-3; j_gene: TRBJ2-3
CDR3aa: CASSQDFSGRDTQYF; v_gene: TRBV3-1; j_gene: TRBJ2-3
CDR3aa: CSASDRGSYSSPLHF; v_gene: TRBV20-1; j_gene: TRBJ1-6